This TCR beta chain was retrieved from a study of T cell responses to AZD1222 COVID-19 vaccine. Study findings and constraints: Among vaccine-associated CD4 TCRs, coverage spanned spike, with dominance at 160-218 and 743-854. In all cases, repertoires were sampled only after the peak T cell response. Close to half of all spike-specific TCRs reportedly target regions of the variants that are unmutated.

CDR1 is SNHLY and CDR2 is FYNNEI in the germline V gene. CDR3 length: 13 amino acids. The junction had 3 bases not matched to a gene; V was cut back by 3 bases and J by 5 bases. Libraries were prepared by immunoSEQ multiplex PCR; TCRdb keeps only in-frame clonotypes and omits some of them. The sample lists 95,000 to 100,000 clones, approximately 89% occurring once. A remark on this clone: Its antigen is unidentified.

The sequence derives from an adult who received the AZD1222 COVID-19 vaccine. Sequences were derived from peripheral blood, sampled 28 days after the second AZD1222 dose. The genes are TRBV2 and TRBJ1-1, with 7 bases that match TRBD1. The CDR3 coding sequence is TGTGCCAGCAGTGAGACAGGGAGTACTGAAGCTTTCTTT. Encoded protein: CASSETGSTEAFF.